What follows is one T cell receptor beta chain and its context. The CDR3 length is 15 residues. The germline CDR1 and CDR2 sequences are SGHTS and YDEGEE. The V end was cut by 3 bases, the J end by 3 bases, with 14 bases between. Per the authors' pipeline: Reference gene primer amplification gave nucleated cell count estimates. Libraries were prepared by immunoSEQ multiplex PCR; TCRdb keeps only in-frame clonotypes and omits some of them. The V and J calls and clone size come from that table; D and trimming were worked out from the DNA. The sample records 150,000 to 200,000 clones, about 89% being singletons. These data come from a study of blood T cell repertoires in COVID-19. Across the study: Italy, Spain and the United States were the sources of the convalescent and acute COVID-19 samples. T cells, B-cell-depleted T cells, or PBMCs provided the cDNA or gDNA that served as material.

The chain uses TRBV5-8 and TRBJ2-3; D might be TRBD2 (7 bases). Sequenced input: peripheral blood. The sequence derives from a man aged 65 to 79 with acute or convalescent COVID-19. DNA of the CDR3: TGTGCCAGCAGCTGGGGGGGGCGAACTACAGATACGCAGTATTTT. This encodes CASSWGGRTTDTQYF.